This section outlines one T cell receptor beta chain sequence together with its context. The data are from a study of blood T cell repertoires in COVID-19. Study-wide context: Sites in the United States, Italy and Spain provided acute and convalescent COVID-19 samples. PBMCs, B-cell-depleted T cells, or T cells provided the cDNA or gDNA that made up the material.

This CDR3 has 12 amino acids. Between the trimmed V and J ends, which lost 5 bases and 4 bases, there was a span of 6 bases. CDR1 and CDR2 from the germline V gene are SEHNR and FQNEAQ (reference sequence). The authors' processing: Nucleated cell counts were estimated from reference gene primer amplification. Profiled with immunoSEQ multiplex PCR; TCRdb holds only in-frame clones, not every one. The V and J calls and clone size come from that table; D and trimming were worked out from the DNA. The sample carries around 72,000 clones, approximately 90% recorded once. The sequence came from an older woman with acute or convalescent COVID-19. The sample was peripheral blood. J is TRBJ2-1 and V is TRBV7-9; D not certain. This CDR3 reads CASSLQYNEQFF. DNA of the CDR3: TGTGCCAGCAGCCTACAGTACAATGAGCAGTTCTTC.